One and the same sample provided the 31 T cell receptor beta chains below, sequenced in a study of regulatory T cells in long-lasting Graves disease. Time point indicated: newly diagnosed GD, antithyroid drugs for less than 3 months. The TCR library was made from RNA that had been extracted from PBMCs in TRIzol. Library construction for TCR beta used iRepertoire HTBI primers and Arm-PCR of CDR3 regions. TCRdb called the multiplex PCR reads again in MiXCR, with one record for every CDR3 protein. Here the sample spans 520,000 or so distinct CDR3 sequences, around 11% being singletons. In addition, the sample was reused for a study of T cells in Graves' hyperthyroidism and ophthalmopathy.

The sequencing used peripheral blood mononuclear cells (PBMCs), collected at new diagnosis, from a patient treated with antithyroid drugs. The receptor source for this set is a young woman with Graves disease.

This clonotype showed up many times. The chain couples TRBV6-2 or TRBV6-3 to TRBJ2-5; D is unresolved. The germline V gene has CDR1 MNHEY and CDR2 SVGEGT. The CDR3 has 14 residues. Trimming removed 2 bases at V and 2 bases at J, with 9 bases between. The CDR3 DNA follows: TGTGCCAGCAGTTACGGAACAGCTCAAGAGACCCAGTACTTC. It translates to CASSYGTAQETQYF.

In this sample, this clonotype turned up many times. This chain connects TRBV7-3 to TRBJ1-2, with D hard to call. V dropped 2 bases and J dropped 4 bases, with 11 bases sitting between them. The CDR3 consists of 14 residues. CDR1 SGHTA and CDR2 FQGTGA come from the germline V gene. CDR3 residues: CASSLDFTGYGYTF. In nucleotides, the CDR3 is TGTGCCAGCAGCTTAGATTTTACGGGCTATGGCTACACCTTC. Supplemented by reference TRBV7-3 and TRBJ1-2, the full variable domain reads GAGVSQTPSNKVTEKGKYVELRCDPISGHTALYWYRQSLGQGPEFLIYFQGTGAADDSGLPNDRFFAVRPEGSVSTLKIQRTERGDSAVYLCASSLDFTGYGYTFGSGTRLTVV.

This clonotype has ten or more counts. The chain combines TRBV5-6 with TRBJ1-2; 11 bases are shared with TRBD1. This CDR3 spans 16 amino acids. Germline loops: CDR1 SGHDT, CDR2 YYEEEE. The junction had 9 bases not matched to a gene; V was cut back by 2 bases and J by 6 bases. The CDR3 here is CASSFLPGQGVHGYTF. The CDR3 DNA is TGTGCCAGCAGCTTCCTACCGGGACAGGGGGTACATGGCTACACCTTC.

This clonotype was counted ten times or more. V usage is TRBV12-3 or TRBV12-4 and J usage is TRBJ2-7; unclear D gene. This CDR3 has 13 amino acids. The V and J ends lost 6 bases and 0 bases respectively, with 9 bases between them. In DNA form, the CDR3 reads TGTGCCAGCAGGCTGACGGGCTCCTACGAGCAGTACTTC. Protein: CASRLTGSYEQYF.

Written as DNA, the CDR3 is TGTGCCAGCAGGTGGACCCACGACACTGAAGCTTTCTTT. This translates into CASRWTHDTEAFF. J is TRBJ1-1 and V is TRBV28; D gene unclear. The germline CDR1 and CDR2 sequences are MDHEN and SYDVKM. The length of the CDR3 is 13 residues. The germline V and J ends were trimmed by 6 bases and 3 bases, with 11 bases remaining between them.

There are a few counts of this clonotype. This sequence joins TRBV20-1 and TRBJ2-7; D remains unclear. The CDR3 sequence is 14 residues long. Trimming took 3 bases from V and 5 from J, leaving 17 bases between them. Per the germline V gene, CDR1 is DFQATT and CDR2 is SNEGSKA (reference sequence). CDR3 amino acids: CSASPLERTNEQYF. CDR3 nucleotide sequence: TGCAGTGCTAGTCCCCTAGAAAGGACGAACGAGCAGTACTTC.

The chain joins TRBV18 to TRBJ2-4, with TRBD1 identical over 7 bases. CDR3 size: 15 residues. The V and J ends lost 0 bases and 9 bases, in that order; junction bases with no gene match: 8. The V gene's germline CDR1 is KGHSH and CDR2 LQKENI. The CDR3 here is CASSPPGHRGTIQYF. CDR3 bases: TGTGCCAGCTCACCACCGGGCCACAGGGGAACCATTCAGTACTTC.

In the case of this clonotype: A junction end diverges from the germline sequence, so it may reflect a read error. The rearrangement joins TRBV7-9 to TRBJ2-3; possibly TRBD1 or TRBD2 for D (5 bases each). Germline values: CDR1 SEHNR, CDR2 FQNEAQ (reference sequence). The CDR3 consists of 12 residues. In DNA, the CDR3 is TGTGCCAGCAGCGATGTCGGGGACCCTCAATGTTTT. Its protein product is CASSDVGDPQCF.

The table lists this clonotype with many counts. The V call is TRBV14, the J call TRBJ2-5, with 10 bases fitting TRBD1. Germline loops: CDR1 SGHDN, CDR2 FVKESK. Losses at the gene ends were 1 base for V and 3 bases for J; bases not matched to a gene: 5. This CDR3 is 16 amino acids long. In nucleotides, the CDR3 is TGTGCCAGCAGCCAAGCCCGAGGGACAGGGGAAGAGACCCAGTACTTC. Translation: CASSQARGTGEETQYF.

This clonotype was counted many times. The chain joins TRBV12-3 or TRBV12-4 to TRBJ1-2; D uncertain. Trimming removed 3 bases from V and 1 base from J, with 6 bases in between. The CDR3 contains 13 residues. The CDR3 region is CASSFGHNYGYTF. In DNA, the CDR3 is TGTGCCAGCAGTTTCGGGCATAACTATGGCTACACCTTC.

The rearrangement uses TRBV20-1 and TRBJ2-3; 8 bases match TRBD1. Germline V lookup: CDR1 DFQATT, CDR2 SNEGSKA (reference sequence). CDR3 length equals 15 residues. After removal of 5 bases from V and 6 bases from J, the junction contained 13 bases not matched to a gene. The CDR3 protein is CSAPKQGAVGDTQYF. CDR3 nucleotide sequence: TGCAGTGCTCCAAAGCAGGGGGCAGTTGGGGATACGCAGTATTTT.

This clonotype appeared many times. The chain carries TRBV2 and TRBJ2-3; D call uncertain. Germline V gene lookup returns CDR1 SNHLY and CDR2 FYNNEI. The ends were cut back, 8 bases at V and 3 bases at J, with 9 bases in the middle. This CDR3 is 12 amino acids long. CDR3 in amino acids: CASRAETDTQYF. The CDR3 coding sequence is TGTGCCAGCCGTGCAGAAACAGATACGCAGTATTTT.

The chain carries TRBV12-3 or TRBV12-4 and TRBJ2-3; D remains unclear. There are 14 residues in the CDR3. Trimming removed 1 base at V and 2 bases at J, with 7 bases between. CDR3 region: CASSLVSDTDTQYF. CDR3 nucleotides: TGTGCCAGCAGTTTAGTTTCAGACACAGATACGCAGTATTTT.

The table lists this clonotype with many counts. The V and J genes are TRBV5-6 and TRBJ1-1; a possible D gene is TRBD1 (5 bases). The CDR3 has 14 amino acids. The germline CDR1 and CDR2 sequences are SGHDT and YYEEEE. The germline V and J ends were trimmed by 5 bases and 1 base, with 12 bases remaining between them. CDR3 sequence: CASSRQGPNTEAFF. The CDR3 DNA is TGTGCCAGCAGTCGCCAGGGCCCGAACACTGAAGCTTTCTTT.

The chain uses TRBV24-1 and TRBJ1-1; the D is unclear. The CDR3 spans 11 residues. The germline V and J ends were trimmed by 9 bases and 4 bases, with 8 bases remaining between them. From germline, CDR1 is KGHDR and CDR2 SFDVKD. CDR3 sequence reads: CATREGTEAFF. In DNA, the CDR3 is TGTGCCACCCGGGAGGGCACTGAAGCTTTCTTT.

The V and J genes are TRBV7-2 and TRBJ2-7; tentatively, D is TRBD1 (6 bases). The CDR3 consists of 14 residues. The V end lost 2 bases, the J end lost 5 bases, and 13 bases lay between the germline ends. The germline gives CDR1 SGHTA, CDR2 FQGNSA. The CDR3 reads CASSLLTGLDEQYF. The CDR3 bases are TGTGCCAGCAGCTTATTGACAGGTTTGGACGAGCAGTACTTC.

This clonotype was seen at least ten times. V usage is TRBV29-1 and J usage is TRBJ2-4; D unresolved. This CDR3 region has 13 residues. V was shortened by 2 bases and J by 7 bases, with 12 bases between the two germline ends. Per the germline V gene, CDR1 is SQVTM and CDR2 is ANQGSEA. DNA of the CDR3: TGCAGCGTTGAACCCTCAGGAATGAACATTCAGTACTTC. Translated: CSVEPSGMNIQYF.

This clonotype was observed many times. The gene calls are TRBV5-1 and TRBJ2-7, with a possible D match to TRBD2 (6 bases). The CDR3 consists of 16 residues. The ends were cut back, 1 base at V and 2 bases at J, with 16 bases in the middle. CDR1 and CDR2 (germline): SGHRS, YFSETQ. This CDR3 reads CASSLFMSREAYEQYF. CDR3 nucleotides: TGCGCCAGCAGCTTGTTTATGTCCAGGGAGGCCTACGAGCAGTACTTC.

This clonotype showed up many times. The chain combines TRBV19 with TRBJ2-5; D is unclear. The CDR3 is made up of 14 amino acids. The V gene lost 3 bases and the J gene lost 0 bases, with 8 bases spanning the gap. CDR1 is LNHDA and CDR2 is SQIVND in the germline V gene (reference sequence). The DNA for the CDR3 is TGTGCCAGTAGTATTCGGGTTTACCAAGAGACCCAGTACTTC. This gives the protein CASSIRVYQETQYF. The full variable domain, completed using reference TRBV19 and TRBJ2-5, is DGGITQSPKYLFRKEGQNVTLSCEQNLNHDAMYWYRQDPGQGLRLIYYSQIVNDFQKGDIAEGYSVSREKKESFPLTVTSAQKNPTAFYLCASSIRVYQETQYFGPGTRLLVL.

A few counts support this clonotype. The chain joins TRBV15 to TRBJ1-2; unclear D gene. Trimming pared 1 base from V and 0 bases from J, leaving 9 bases between. Germline V gene sequence: CDR1 LNHNV, CDR2 YYDKDF (reference sequence). The CDR3 spans 15 residues. CDR3 in amino acids: CATSRVASANYGYTF. The CDR3 coding sequence is TGTGCCACCAGCAGAGTGGCATCGGCTAACTATGGCTACACCTTC.

Only a few counts were recorded for this clonotype. The chain has TRBV12-3 or TRBV12-4 and TRBJ2-7; TRBD2 aligns across 10 bases. V was pared by 4 bases and J by 2 bases, with 14 bases of the junction left unmatched. The CDR3 sequence is 18 residues long. The CDR3 spells CASSSHHTPLAGTYEQYF. CDR3 coding DNA: TGTGCCAGCAGTTCCCATCACACCCCACTAGCGGGAACCTACGAGCAGTACTTC.

The table lists this clonotype with many counts. The V gene is TRBV29-1, the J gene TRBJ1-3, with 7 bases aligning to TRBD1. J gave up 3 bases and V 1 base, and 9 bases lay outside the gene matches. The CDR3 extends over 16 amino acids. Germline values: CDR1 SQVTM, CDR2 ANQGSEA. The CDR3 protein is CSVEGHRGEVGNTIYF. CDR3 DNA sequence: TGCAGCGTTGAAGGGCACAGGGGAGAGGTTGGAAACACCATATATTTT. The whole variable domain, remainder taken from reference TRBV29-1 and TRBJ1-3, is SAVISQKPSRDICQRGTSLTIQCQVDSQVTMMFWYRQQPGQSLTLIATANQGSEATYESGFVIDKFPISRPNLTFSTLTVSNMSPEDSSIYLCSVEGHRGEVGNTIYFGEGSWLTVV.

This clonotype was seen ten or more times. The chain employs TRBV2 and TRBJ2-7, with TRBD2 matching 12 bases. CDR3 length equals 15 residues. V lost 5 bases, J lost 3 bases, and 5 bases stayed unmatched. CDR1 is SNHLY and CDR2 is FYNNEI in the germline V gene. The CDR3 nucleotides read TGTGCCAGCAGTAAACGACTAGCGGGGGTCTACGAGCAGTACTTC. Translating gives CASSKRLAGVYEQYF.

This clonotype was seen ten or more times. This rearrangement joins TRBV19 to TRBJ1-5; TRBD1 aligns across 10 bases. The germline gives CDR1 LNHDA, CDR2 SQIVND (reference sequence). The CDR3 runs to 14 residues. V lost 5 bases, J lost 8 bases, and 6 bases stayed unmatched. The CDR3 loop is CASSRDRGVKPQHF. CDR3 coding DNA: TGTGCCAGTAGTCGGGACAGGGGTGTGAAGCCCCAGCATTTT.

At least ten counts were recorded for this clonotype. The chain recombines TRBV2 with TRBJ2-2; tentative D call: TRBD2 (5 bases). Trimming shortened V by 6 bases and J by 0 bases, and 8 bases separated the two germline ends. Per germline, CDR1 SNHLY and CDR2 FYNNEI. This CDR3 spans 14 amino acids. Here the CDR3 DNA reads TGTGCCAGCAGCGAGGGCCCGAACACCGGGGAGCTGTTTTTT. The encoded protein is CASSEGPNTGELFF. Drawing the rest from reference TRBV2 and TRBJ2-2, the complete variable domain is EPEVTQTPSHQVTQMGQEVILRCVPISNHLYFYWYRQILGQKVEFLVSFYNNEISEKSEIFDDQFSVERPDGSNFTLKIRSTKLEDSAMYFCASSEGPNTGELFFGEGSRLTVL.

This clonotype was observed a few times. J is TRBJ2-7 and V is TRBV11-2; the D gene is possibly TRBD2 (5 bases). Germline V CDR1 and CDR2: SGHAT, FQNNGV. Between the trimmed V and J ends, which lost 1 base and 9 bases, there was a span of 16 bases. The CDR3 has 14 amino acids. CDR3 DNA sequence: TGTGCCAGCAGCTTAGGGGGTCGAGGGAACGGGCAGTACTTC. Encoded protein: CASSLGGRGNGQYF.

This clonotype has a count of ten or more. The gene calls are TRBV11-2 and TRBJ2-2; TRBD2 agrees at 8 bases. Germline V lookup: CDR1 SGHAT, CDR2 FQNNGV. Trimming took 5 bases from V and 6 from J; bases not matched to a gene: 8. This CDR3 spans 15 amino acids. The CDR3 here is CASSTRTSSSGELFF. The CDR3 DNA reads as TGTGCCAGCAGCACAAGGACTAGCTCTTCCGGGGAGCTGTTTTTT.

This clonotype was counted at least ten times. The genes are TRBV5-1 and TRBJ1-1, with TRBD1 as a possible D gene (6 bases). Per germline, CDR1 SGHRS and CDR2 YFSETQ. The CDR3 covers 14 residues. V was clipped by 1 base and J by 5 bases, with 12 bases between them. CDR3: CASSLKGERTEAFF. For the CDR3, the DNA is TGCGCCAGCAGCTTGAAGGGGGAGAGGACTGAAGCTTTCTTT.

This clonotype was observed a few times. The gene calls are TRBV7-9 and TRBJ2-1; a weak D match, TRBD1 (5 bases). CDR3 length: 15 residues. V lost 11 bases and J lost 8, with 25 bases in between. Germline CDR1 reads SEHNR; CDR2 reads FQNEAQ (reference sequence). CDR3 sequence: CAGQGTYKVYDEQFF. The CDR3 nucleotides read TGTGCCGGCCAGGGAACGTACAAGGTATACGATGAGCAGTTCTTC.

The genes are TRBV20-1 and TRBJ2-1; 9 bases map to TRBD1. The CDR3 spans 13 residues. Per the germline V gene, CDR1 is DFQATT and CDR2 is SNEGSKA (reference sequence). V was pared by 6 bases and J by 7 bases, with 7 bases of the junction left unmatched. CDR3 sequence reads: CSALRDRDNEQFF. The CDR3 nucleotides read TGCAGTGCCCTGCGGGACAGGGATAATGAGCAGTTCTTC.

This clonotype was detected ten times or more. This rearrangement joins TRBV19 to TRBJ2-3, with 8 nucleotides matching TRBD2. Germline loops: CDR1 LNHDA, CDR2 SQIVND (reference sequence). The CDR3 runs 15 residues. J gave up 0 bases and V 5 bases, and 4 bases lay outside the gene matches. Here the CDR3 reads CASSEPSGSTDTQYF. The DNA of the CDR3 is TGTGCCAGTAGTGAGCCTAGCGGGAGCACAGATACGCAGTATTTT.